Listed below are T cell receptor beta chains from one sample, sequenced in a study of blood T cell repertoires in COVID-19. Sequenced by immunoSEQ multiplex PCR; TCRdb stores in-frame clones only, minus some. The data contain about 160,000 clones, approximately 91% of them singletons. Specimen: peripheral blood. The source is a young man with acute or convalescent COVID-19. Both conserved end residues are part of each CDR3. Each record gives: D gene, clone size, J gene, V gene, CDR3 DNA, CDR3 protein. D genes are given only for firm matches. The size field is filled for only some rows; it gives once, few, many or a size class.

TRBD1	.	TRBJ1-4	TRBV5-5	TGTGCCAGCAGCTTGGCCGGACAGGAGGTGGATGAAAAACTGTTTTTT	CASSLAGQEVDEKLFF
TRBD1	.	TRBJ1-2	TRBV2	TGTGCCAGCAGTGACCAGGGGGCGAGCTATGGCTACACCTTC	CASSDQGASYGYTF
.	.	TRBJ2-7	TRBV30	TGTGCCTGGAGTCGAGCAACCTACGAGCAGTACTTC	CAWSRATYEQYF
TRBD2	.	TRBJ2-3	TRBV5-1	TGCGCCAGCAGCTTGGGGCGGGAGGTGGCAGATACGCAGTATTTT	CASSLGREVADTQYF
TRBD1	once	TRBJ1-1	TRBV24-1	TGTGCCACCAGTGACCGGGACAGCATTTGGGTCTTT	CATSDRDSIWVF
.	.	TRBJ2-7	TRBV5-1	TGCGCCAGCAGCTCTTTGACTGCCCCCTACGAGCAGTACTTC	CASSSLTAPYEQYF
.	.	TRBJ1-4	TRBV10-3	TGTGCCATCAGCCCCTCGGGTGCAACTAATGAAAAACTGTTTTTT	CAISPSGATNEKLFF
TRBD1	.	TRBJ1-2	TRBV19	TGTGCCAGTAGTATTCCCAGGGACAGGGGAGGCTCTAACTATGGCTACACCTTC	CASSIPRDRGGSNYGYTF
TRBD1	once	TRBJ1-3	TRBV9	TGTGCCAGCGCCCGGGACAGGGTCCCCTCTGGAAACACCATATATTTT	CASARDRVPSGNTIYF
.	.	TRBJ2-3	TRBV18	TGTGCCAGCTCACCCGCGGGAATCCCAGATACGCAGTATTTT	CASSPAGIPDTQYF